A selection of T cell receptor beta chains follows, all from one sample in a study of regulatory T cells in long-lasting Graves disease. From the multiplex PCR reads, TCRdb called clonotypes with MiXCR, one entry per CDR3 protein. The sample consists of around 480,000 distinct CDR3 sequences, about 16% of them appearing once. These data also featured in a second study, about T cells in Graves' hyperthyroidism and ophthalmopathy.

Sequenced material: peripheral blood mononuclear cells (PBMCs), taken at new diagnosis, from a patient treated with antithyroid drugs. These receptors originate from a middle-aged woman with Graves disease. CDR3s include the opening cysteine and the closing phenylalanine or tryptophan. D genes are given only for firm matches. Some rows have no size entry. The others give once, few or many, or a class for an expanded clone.

CDR3 protein	CDR3 DNA	V gene	J gene	D gene	clone size
CASTLFGGANEQFF	TGTGCCAGCACCTTGTTCGGGGGGGCCAATGAGCAGTTCTTC	TRBV12-3/TRBV12-4	TRBJ2-1	TRBD2	many
CASSSPMTDYYEQYF	TGTGCCAGCAGTTCCCCCATGACAGACTACTACGAGCAGTACTTC	TRBV27	TRBJ2-7	NA	many
CASSLIRHNEQFF	TGTGCCAGCAGCTTAATCCGCCACAATGAGCAGTTCTTC	TRBV7-8	TRBJ2-1	NA	few
CASNGRAISSYEQYF	TGCGCCAGCAACGGACGGGCGATCAGCTCCTACGAGCAGTACTTC	TRBV10-2	TRBJ2-7	NA	once
CASSVGAGVFYEQYF	TGTGCCAGCAGCGTAGGGGCAGGGGTGTTTTACGAGCAGTACTTC	TRBV9	TRBJ2-7	NA	many
CSASLGNYGYTF	TGCAGTGCTAGTTTGGGCAACTATGGCTACACCTTC	TRBV20-1	TRBJ1-2	NA	many
CAITLSGTGGDEQYF	TGTGCCATCACTCTATCCGGGACAGGGGGCGACGAGCAGTACTTC	TRBV10-3	TRBJ2-7	TRBD1	NA
CASSSPTRGHTQYF	TGTGCCAGCAGTTCCCCGACCAGAGGACATACGCAGTATTTT	TRBV6-2/TRBV6-3	TRBJ2-3	NA	many
CATSGGDPGNTIYF	TGTGCCACCAGTGGAGGGGATCCTGGAAACACCATATATTTT	TRBV15	TRBJ1-3	NA	NA
CASSGGLAGNYNEQFF	TGTGCCAGCAGCGGCGGCCTAGCGGGGAACTACAATGAGCAGTTCTTC	TRBV11-3	TRBJ2-1	TRBD2	NA
CASSPTTGVGQFF	TGTGCCAGCAGCCCCACTACAGGGGTCGGGCAGTTCTTC	TRBV12-3/TRBV12-4	TRBJ2-1	TRBD1	few
CASSYRPDRGRSTDTQYF	TGTGCCAGCTCATACCGACCCGACAGGGGTCGGAGCACAGATACGCAGTATTTT	TRBV18	TRBJ2-3	TRBD1	few
CASSLFAMGAPNTEAFF	TGTGCCAGCAGCCTATTCGCGATGGGGGCCCCTAACACTGAAGCTTTCTTT	TRBV7-9	TRBJ1-1	NA	few
CASAPRPANTGELFF	TGTGCCAGCGCGCCGCGGCCCGCGAACACCGGGGAGCTGTTTTTT	TRBV11-2	TRBJ2-2	NA	many
CASTRTPGTGYGYTF	TGTGCCAGCACCAGAACCCCCGGGACAGGGTACGGCTACACCTTC	TRBV6-1	TRBJ1-2	TRBD1	few
CASSLAGGHETQYF	TGTGCCAGCAGTTTGGCGGGGGGTCATGAGACCCAGTACTTC	TRBV12-3/TRBV12-4	TRBJ2-5	TRBD2	few
CASSHGGYEQYF	TGTGCCAGCAGTCACGGAGGCTACGAGCAGTACTTC	TRBV6-1	TRBJ2-7	NA	many
CASSGDYEQYF	TGCGCCAGCAGCGGCGACTACGAGCAGTACTTC	TRBV5-1	TRBJ2-7	NA	many
CASSPYRGPSNEQYF	TGTGCCAGCTCACCCTACAGGGGACCATCCAACGAGCAGTACTTC	TRBV18	TRBJ2-7	TRBD1	NA
CASSEQGTETQYF	TGTGCCAGCAGTGAACAGGGGACGGAGACCCAGTACTTC	TRBV6-2/TRBV6-3	TRBJ2-5	TRBD1	many
CAIGQYNQPQHF	TGTGCCATCGGACAGTACAATCAGCCCCAGCATTTT	TRBV28	TRBJ1-5	NA	many
CASSITTGWGSNTEAFF	TGCGCCAGCAGCATAACTACAGGGTGGGGGAGTAACACTGAAGCTTTCTTT	TRBV5-1	TRBJ1-1	NA	few
CASSRRISADTQYF	TGTGCCAGCAGTCGCCGCATCTCGGCAGATACGCAGTATTTT	TRBV12-3/TRBV12-4	TRBJ2-3	NA	few
CASRPFGQGNSPLHF	TGTGCCAGCAGACCCTTCGGACAGGGTAATTCACCCCTCCACTTT	TRBV2	TRBJ1-6	TRBD1	few
CACPDRRNTEAFF	TGTGCCTGCCCAGACAGACGGAACACTGAAGCTTTCTTT	TRBV30	TRBJ1-1	NA	many
CASMPTPAGELFF	TGTGCCAGCATGCCCACTCCGGCCGGGGAGCTGTTTTTT	TRBV2	TRBJ2-2	NA	many
CSASSAGTGTEAFF	TGCAGTGCTAGTTCTGCCGGGACGGGAACTGAAGCTTTCTTT	TRBV20-1	TRBJ1-1	NA	many
CASSLAKASGTGELFF	TGCGCCAGCAGCTTGGCGAAGGCATCGGGCACCGGGGAGCTGTTTTTT	TRBV5-1	TRBJ2-2	NA	few
CASRGVKPGLSENTIYF	TGTGCCAGCAGAGGGGTGAAGCCGGGGCTCTCTGAAAACACCATATATTTT	TRBV12-3/TRBV12-4	TRBJ1-3	NA	many
CSVMNRGGTEALF	TGCAGCGTCATGAACAGGGGAGGCACTGAAGCTCTCTTT	TRBV20-1	TRBJ1-1	TRBD1	NA
CASSLGGGLYSNQPQHF	TGTGCCAGCAGCTTAGGTGGGGGACTCTATAGCAATCAGCCCCAGCATTTT	TRBV7-2	TRBJ1-5	NA	many
CASSVGPPPDTEAFF	TGTGCCAGCAGCGTAGGACCCCCTCCGGACACTGAAGCTTTCTTT	TRBV9	TRBJ1-1	NA	few
CATRTSAADTQYF	TGTGCCACCAGGACTAGCGCGGCAGATACGCAGTATTTT	TRBV19	TRBJ2-3	TRBD2	NA
CASSPTGQGAYGYTF	TGTGCCAGCAGCCCAACGGGACAGGGGGCCTATGGCTACACCTTC	TRBV7-2	TRBJ1-2	TRBD1	NA
CASSLQASRGNTIYF	TGTGCCAGCAGTTTACAGGCCTCACGGGGAAACACCATATATTTT	TRBV12-3/TRBV12-4	TRBJ1-3	NA	many
CASSLKQGSNYGYTF	TGTGCCAGCAGCCTAAAACAGGGATCTAACTATGGCTACACCTTC	TRBV9	TRBJ1-2	NA	few
CASSPGLAGGYTYNEQFF	TGTGCCAGCAGCCCGGGACTAGCGGGGGGGTACACCTACAATGAGCAGTTCTTC	TRBV9	TRBJ2-1	TRBD2	NA
CASSVAPGDATNEKLFF	TGTGCCAGCAGCGTAGCTCCGGGGGACGCAACTAATGAAAAACTGTTTTTT	TRBV9	TRBJ1-4	NA	few
CASSQRGALSYEQYF	TGTGCCAGCAGCCAGCGGGGGGCTCTCTCATACGAGCAGTACTTC	TRBV3-1	TRBJ2-7	TRBD2	few
CASSLDGGRTEAFF	TGTGCCAGCAGCTTGGACGGGGGGCGCACTGAAGCTTTCTTT	TRBV7-8	TRBJ1-1	NA	many
CASSLTLGRAPYEQYF	TGTGCCAGCAGCTTAACTCTTGGCAGGGCACCCTACGAGCAGTACTTC	TRBV7-6	TRBJ2-7	NA	NA
CAISEGTEAFF	TGTGCCATCAGTGAGGGCACTGAAGCTTTCTTT	TRBV10-3	TRBJ1-1	NA	many
CASGLVVGGGDQPQHF	TGTGCTAGTGGTTTGGTGGTAGGGGGGGGGGATCAGCCCCAGCATTTT	TRBV12-5	TRBJ1-5	NA	NA
CASSQAWGQVQPQHF	TGCGCCAGCAGCCAAGCCTGGGGGCAGGTTCAGCCCCAGCATTTT	TRBV4-1	TRBJ1-5	NA	NA
CASSQGRAANEQYF	TGTGCCAGCAGCCAAGGTAGAGCAGCGAACGAGCAGTACTTC	TRBV3-1	TRBJ2-7	NA	NA
CASSEWGAEAFF	TGTGCCAGCAGTGAGTGGGGTGCTGAAGCTTTCTTT	TRBV25-1	TRBJ1-1	NA	many
CASRAEGAPYEQYF	TGTGCCAGCAGAGCCGAGGGGGCTCCCTACGAGCAGTACTTC	TRBV28	TRBJ2-7	TRBD1	NA
CASNPGTSGRNTGELFF	TGTGCCAGCAACCCCGGGACTAGCGGGCGGAACACCGGGGAGCTGTTTTTT	TRBV9	TRBJ2-2	TRBD2	NA
CSARVSLTDTQYF	TGCAGCGCTCGGGTCTCCCTCACAGATACGCAGTATTTT	TRBV29-1	TRBJ2-3	NA	few
CASSQNLNTEAFF	TGCGCCAGCAGCCAAAATCTGAACACTGAAGCTTTCTTT	TRBV3-1	TRBJ1-1	NA	many
CAWSVPSGRAFF	TGTGCCTGGAGTGTACCTAGCGGGAGAGCTTTCTTT	TRBV30	TRBJ1-1	NA	many
CASMAYTEAFF	TGTGCCAGTATGGCATACACTGAAGCTTTCTTT	TRBV19	TRBJ1-1	NA	NA
CASSPSPVAEEPYEQYF	TGTGCCAGCAGCCCCTCCCCGGTGGCAGAGGAGCCCTACGAGCAGTACTTC	TRBV11-1	TRBJ2-7	NA	many